This TCR beta chain came from a study of shared clonotypes between healthy human individuals. As for the study in general: A couple of female and a few male donors aged 18 to 49 were enrolled. Researchers assigned three CD4 naive, three CD4 memory, two CD8 naive and one CD8 memory plate to each donor.

V lost 5 bases, J lost 1 base, and 11 bases lay in between. Germline V CDR1 and CDR2: MNHEY, SVGAGI. The CDR3 has 14 residues. Every one of the donors was a Caucasian adult that lived in Nashville, Tennessee. Samples underwent the assay at deep level. Libraries were prepared by immunoSEQ multiplex PCR; TCRdb keeps only in-frame clonotypes and omits some of them. The sample includes 2 million to 2.5 million clones, roughly 95% of them seen just once. J is TRBJ2-5 and V is TRBV6-5, with unresolved D. Sequenced input: naive CD4+ T cells sorted from blood. Subset specified: CD45RA+ positively selected. This receptor was identified in a man aged 18 to 30 in good health. As DNA, the CDR3 is TGTGCCAGCAGTGCTCGGAGAATCCAAGAGACCCAGTACTTC. Its translation is CASSARRIQETQYF.